The 2 T cell receptor beta chains reported below all come from one sample, sequenced in a study of blood T cells in healthy people across ages. The authors ran a second PCR of about 6 to 11 cycles using a sample-barcoded 5' primer and a J-beta primer mix. From the 5' RACE reads, TCRdb called clonotypes with MiXCR, one entry per CDR3 protein. Of around 600,000 distinct CDR3 sequences listed, around 48% are singletons. The sample taken for sequencing was blood. These receptors came from a man older than 75 in good health.

J is TRBJ2-3 and V is TRBV12-3 or TRBV12-4; D not certain. Trimming cost V 7 bases and J 2 bases, with 7 bases left between them. This CDR3 is built from 12 residues. CDR3 protein: CASKYNTDTQYF. The CDR3 coding sequence is TGTGCCAGCAAATATAACACAGATACGCAGTATTTT.

V and J are TRBV12-3 or TRBV12-4 and TRBJ2-7, with a tentative D call TRBD1 (6 bases). V lost 7 bases to trimming and J lost 4 bases, with 14 bases between them. This CDR3 comprises 13 residues. The CDR3 bases are TGTGCCAGCACCTTGCAGGGGTTATACGAGCAGTACTTC. Its translation is CASTLQGLYEQYF.